This T cell receptor beta chain was sequenced during a study of immune reconstitution after stem cell transplant in scleroderma (dated by TCRdb to 2017 to 2019). The table lists this clonotype with a few counts. Its antigen remains unidentified. Base qualities were left out, and no much larger clone turns up one base away. Reading from cysteine to phenylalanine, the CDR3 counts 14 amino acids. The DNA shown is the 42-base CDR3, in frame from base 1. The germline V gene encodes CDR1 SGHTA and CDR2 FQGTGA. V loses 5 bases, J loses 3 bases, and the germline ends lie 10 bases apart. Library prep was done by RT-PCR. Data came from an Illumina MiSeq. The public reads were quality trimmed at Q25 with fastp and then assembled into clones with MiXCR by TCRdb, keeping productive beta chains. Every CDR3 protein is listed once, alongside the most common genes and DNA of its rows. A total of 2,000 to 2,500 distinct CDR3 sequences appear in this sample, around 9.2% of them only once. The top ten clonotypes cover under 25% of the sample.

The sequence links TRBV7-3 to TRBJ2-2, with TRBD2 perhaps the D gene, on 6 matching bases. This sample was obtained before or after autologous hematopoietic stem cell transplantation (not recorded which). This receptor was taken from a male donor with systemic sclerosis. The CDR3 region: CASSPGTHTGELFF. The bases are TGTGCCAGCAGCCCCGGGACTCACACCGGGGAGCTGTTTTTT.